These 3 T cell receptor beta chains originate from one sample sequenced in a study of CD8 T cells in ankylosing spondylitis (dated by TCRdb to the late 2010s). The paper's findings and limits, for the study overall: A TCR beta motif of 8 or 9 highly homologous amino acid variants appeared characteristic of blood from ankylosing spondylitis patients.

No antigen has been identified for these receptors. Library method: 5' RACE. This sample was sequenced with an Illumina HiSeq 2500. Through fastp at Q25 and MiXCR, TCRdb rebuilt clones from the public reads, retaining in-frame beta chains. Entries are consolidated by CDR3 protein sequence, retaining the most common genes and DNA. The sample includes about 450,000 distinct CDR3 sequences, with roughly 25% observed a single time. The top ten hold over 0.8% of the sample. The sequencing input was blood, either unsorted or a sorted T cell fraction (not recorded which). The source of these receptors is a male donor with ankylosing spondylitis.

This clonotype appeared many times. The rearrangement links TRBV5-1 to TRBJ2-3; 7 bases are a match to TRBD2. CDR1 and CDR2 from the germline V gene are SGHRS and YFSETQ. CDR3 length: 15 amino acids. Unmatched junction bases numbered 11, after V lost 2 bases and J lost 8 bases. The CDR3 DNA follows: TGCGCCAGCAGCTTTGAGGGAGGGCCCCAGGTTACGCAGTATTTT. This sequence encodes CASSFEGGPQVTQYF.

The V gene is TRBV12-3 or TRBV12-4, the J gene TRBJ2-1; 7 bases match TRBD1. Losses at the gene ends were 7 bases for V and 4 bases for J; bases not matched to a gene: 13. The CDR3 consists of 16 residues. CDR3 residues: CASTPGTDLSYNEQFF. DNA for the CDR3: TGTGCCAGCACCCCAGGGACAGATCTTTCTTACAATGAGCAGTTCTTC.

This clonotype was observed a few times. The genes are TRBV6-1 and TRBJ2-2; D call uncertain. Germline CDR1 is MNHNS and CDR2 is SASEGT. The CDR3 runs to 13 residues. The CDR3 is CAHRSMNTGELFF. Here the CDR3 DNA reads TGTGCGCACAGATCGATGAACACCGGGGAGCTGTTTTTT.